This TCR beta chain was retrieved from a study of CD8 T cells in ankylosing spondylitis. Study-wide results and caveats: Researchers report that disease-linked clones proved CD8+ and relatively rare in peripheral blood.

The junction had 9 bases not matched to a gene; V was cut back by 3 bases and J by 3 bases. The CDR3 has 16 amino acids. Germline values: CDR1 DFQATT, CDR2 SNEGSKA (reference sequence). This clonotype was seen at least ten times. Its antigen is not identified. TCRdb processed the 5' RACE reads anew with MiXCR; each CDR3 protein has one entry. The sample includes approximately 340,000 distinct CDR3 sequences, about 14% of them seen just once. The chain couples TRBV20-1 to TRBJ2-5, with 11 positions matching TRBD2. Sequences were obtained from blood, either unsorted or a sorted T cell fraction (not recorded which). The TCR was taken from a male donor with ankylosing spondylitis or in good health (not recorded which). Written as DNA, the CDR3 is TGCAGTGCTAGTGGGGGACTAGCGGCATTTAAAGAGACCCAGTACTTC. Its translation: CSASGGLAAFKETQYF.